These 23 T cell receptor beta chains were all obtained from the same sample, sequenced in a study of blood T cell repertoires in COVID-19. Data came from immunoSEQ multiplex PCR; TCRdb stores just in-frame clones and leaves some out. The sample lists 310,000 or so clones; roughly 89% were seen once. The sample comprised PBMCs or T cells enriched from blood (not recorded which). These TCRs come from a woman between 18 and 29 years old who had recovered from COVID-19.

The chain couples TRBV18 to TRBJ1-3; possibly TRBD1 for D (5 bases). This CDR3 is built from 16 residues. V lost 1 base to trimming and J lost 3 bases, with 13 bases between them. CDR1 and CDR2 (germline): KGHSH, LQKENI. CDR3 residues: CASSPLGQRNGNTIYF. The CDR3 region has the DNA TGTGCCAGCTCACCACTAGGACAAAGAAATGGAAACACCATATATTTT.

This rearrangement joins TRBV28 to TRBJ1-2; TRBD1 matches 11 bases. V shed 7 bases, J shed 5 bases, and the junction held 12 bases outside the gene matches. This CDR3 has 16 amino acids. From germline, CDR1 is MDHEN and CDR2 SYDVKM. The CDR3 DNA sequence: TGTGCCAGCAACCTAGCTCCGGGACAGGGGGGTTATGGCTACACCTTC. Translating gives CASNLAPGQGGYGYTF.

The chain links TRBV7-2 to TRBJ2-1, with TRBD2 identical over 15 bases. The junction had 8 bases not matched to a gene; V was cut back by 3 bases and J by 8 bases. CDR1 is SGHTA, CDR2 FQGNSA, per germline. The CDR3 extends over 17 amino acids. DNA for the CDR3: TGTGCCAGCAGCTTCAGGACTAGCGGGAGGGTCCGGGATGAGCAGTTCTTC. Protein sequence: CASSFRTSGRVRDEQFF.

The CDR3 loop is CATSRDLSAGTGVLSGTF. DNA of the CDR3: TGTGCCACCAGCAGAGATCTCTCCGCCGGCACGGGGGTCCTAAGCGGCACCTTC. This chain connects TRBV15 to TRBJ1-2, with D perhaps matching TRBD1 (5 bases). Trimming stripped 0 bases from V and 13 bases from J, with 30 bases between. Germline-derived CDR1 and CDR2 are LNHNV and YYDKDF (reference sequence). The CDR3 runs to 18 residues.

This clone was seen only a few times. The chain employs TRBV7-9 and TRBJ1-4, with TRBD1 as a possible D gene (6 bases). The CDR3 has 15 amino acids. Between the trimmed V and J ends, which lost 5 bases and 10 bases, there was a span of 20 bases. Germline assignment: CDR1 SEHNR and CDR2 FQNEAQ (reference sequence). This CDR3 is CASSPTRQGHGKLFF. The CDR3 nucleotides read TGTGCCAGCAGCCCGACGCGGCAGGGACATGGAAAACTGTTTTTT.

V usage is TRBV4-3 and J usage is TRBJ2-1, with a possible D match to TRBD2 (5 bases). This CDR3 contains 14 residues. Germline lookup yields CDR1 LGHNA and CDR2 YSLEER. The V end was cut by 5 bases, the J end by 7 bases, with 15 bases between. In DNA, the CDR3 is TGCGCCAGCAGCAAACTGGCTAGCTCAAATGAGCAGTTCTTC. Translating gives CASSKLASSNEQFF.

The CDR3 DNA sequence: TGTGCCAGCCTTACGACTACGGCCACCGGGGAGCTGTTTTTT. Translated: CASLTTTATGELFF. The chain links TRBV19 to TRBJ2-2; D might be TRBD2 (5 bases). Germline CDR1 and CDR2: LNHDA and SQIVND (reference sequence). Trimming left V 9 bases short and J 4 bases short, with 15 bases between. This CDR3 region has 14 residues. The full variable domain, rest sourced from reference TRBV19 and TRBJ2-2, is DGGITQSPKYLFRKEGQNVTLSCEQNLNHDAMYWYRQDPGQGLRLIYYSQIVNDFQKGDIAEGYSVSREKKESFPLTVTSAQKNPTAFYLCASLTTTATGELFFGEGSRLTVL.

The genes are TRBV28 and TRBJ1-6, with D possibly matching TRBD1 (5 bases). The CDR3 is 15 residues long. Germline V gene sequence: CDR1 MDHEN, CDR2 SYDVKM. V was trimmed by 6 bases and J by 7 bases, leaving 16 bases between them. The CDR3 sequence: CASSGRQGYNSPLHF. The CDR3 DNA follows: TGTGCCAGCAGCGGTAGGCAGGGATACAATTCACCCCTCCACTTT.

The V gene is TRBV7-6, the J gene TRBJ2-1, with 10 bases that match TRBD2. The V gene's germline CDR1 is SGHVS and CDR2 FNYEAQ. Trimming took 3 bases from V and 9 from J; bases not matched to a gene: 17. The CDR3 is made up of 18 amino acids. This CDR3 reads CASSLSQRLAGVMVEQFF. The CDR3 DNA is TGTGCCAGCAGCTTGTCTCAGCGGCTAGCGGGAGTTATGGTTGAGCAGTTCTTC.

The chain carries TRBV5-1 and TRBJ1-1, with D perhaps TRBD1 (6 bases). Germline CDR1 and CDR2: SGHRS and YFSETQ. The V end lost 2 bases, the J end lost 6 bases, and 11 bases lay between the germline ends. CDR3 length: 13 amino acids. This chain's CDR3 is CASSFRGSAEAFF. The CDR3 coding sequence is TGCGCCAGCAGCTTCAGGGGAAGTGCTGAAGCTTTCTTT.

The V and J genes are TRBV29-1 and TRBJ2-3; the D is unclear. V lost 3 bases, J lost 1 base, and 5 bases lay in between. The V gene's germline CDR1 is SQVTM and CDR2 ANQGSEA. The CDR3 is made up of 12 amino acids. CDR3 nucleotide sequence: TGCAGCGTTGACAGCGGCACAGATACGCAGTATTTT. This gives the protein CSVDSGTDTQYF.

The J gene is TRBJ1-2, the V gene TRBV28; tentative D call: TRBD1 (5 bases). The CDR3 spans 15 residues. V was cut by 2 bases and J by 3 bases, with 13 bases left in between. Germline CDR1 is MDHEN and CDR2 is SYDVKM. CDR3 sequence: CASSLIGQGYYGYTF. CDR3 bases: TGTGCCAGCAGTTTAATTGGGCAGGGTTACTATGGCTACACCTTC.

The chain is built from TRBV7-2 and TRBJ2-1, with 10 bases matching TRBD2. CDR3 length: 15 residues. Trimming cost V 5 bases and J 7 bases; bases outside gene matches: 8. Germline lookup yields CDR1 SGHTA and CDR2 FQGNSA. The CDR3 DNA reads TGTGCCAGCAGCCTTAGCGGGAGGCCGGGTAATGAGCAGTTCTTC. The encoded protein is CASSLSGRPGNEQFF. The full variable domain, in which reference TRBV7-2 and TRBJ2-1 provide the parts outside the CDR3, is GAGVSQSPSNKVTEKGKDVELRCDPISGHTALYWYRQSLGQGLEFLIYFQGNSAPDKSGLPSDRFSAERTGGSVSTLTIQRTQQEDSAVYLCASSLSGRPGNEQFFGPGTRLTVL.

V usage is TRBV10-3 and J usage is TRBJ1-1; TRBD1 aligns across 8 bases. The germline CDR1 and CDR2 sequences are ENHRY and SYGVKD. The trim removed 8 bases at V and 1 base at J, leaving 3 bases unmatched. This CDR3 has 13 residues. CDR3 protein: CAIGDRPNTEAFF. The CDR3 nucleotides are TGTGCCATCGGGGACAGGCCGAACACTGAAGCTTTCTTT.

J is TRBJ1-2 and V is TRBV5-1, with TRBD1 identical over 10 bases. This CDR3 spans 15 amino acids. With V trimmed by 7 bases and J by 2 bases, 8 bases remained unmatched. Germline V lookup: CDR1 SGHRS, CDR2 YFSETQ. This CDR3 reads CASGEPGQGNYGYTF. As DNA, the CDR3 is TGCGCCAGCGGGGAGCCGGGACAGGGGAACTATGGCTACACCTTC. The full variable domain, with the rest looked up from reference TRBV5-1 and TRBJ1-2, is KAGVTQTPRYLIKTRGQQVTLSCSPISGHRSVSWYQQTPGQGLQFLFEYFSETQRNKGNFPGRFSGRQFSNSRSEMNVSTLELGDSALYLCASGEPGQGNYGYTFGSGTRLTVV.

The V and J genes are TRBV9 and TRBJ2-3; TRBD2 aligns across 7 bases. V was pared by 2 bases and J by 4 bases, with 13 bases of the junction left unmatched. The CDR3 runs 17 residues. CDR1 and CDR2 (germline): SGDLS, YYNGEE. The CDR3 loop reads CASSVSPGREGPDTQYF. CDR3 DNA sequence: TGTGCCAGCAGCGTGTCCCCGGGCAGGGAGGGTCCAGATACGCAGTATTTT.

This chain joins TRBV3-1 (or the pseudogene TRBV3-2) and TRBJ2-5, with D possibly matching TRBD1 (5 bases). Germline CDR1 LGHDT, CDR2 YNNKEL (reference sequence). The CDR3 runs to 13 residues. The ends were cut back, 4 bases at V and 9 bases at J, with 15 bases in the middle. CDR3 nucleotides: TGTGCCAGCAGCCCCGACGCCGGCAGGGCCCAGTACTTC. As protein: CASSPDAGRAQYF.

The chain uses TRBV5-1 and TRBJ1-2; a weak D match, TRBD1 (6 bases). The V end was cut by 3 bases, the J end by 3 bases, with 15 bases between. The CDR3 totals 15 residues. Germline V lookup: CDR1 SGHRS, CDR2 YFSETQ. CDR3 bases: TGCGCCAGCAGCTGGCTGGGGGGGCCGGACTATGGCTACACCTTC. Protein sequence: CASSWLGGPDYGYTF.

This rearrangement joins TRBV18 to TRBJ2-7; 11 bases are shared with TRBD1. This CDR3 contains 15 residues. Germline values: CDR1 KGHSH, CDR2 LQKENI. The junction had 7 bases not matched to a gene; V was cut back by 5 bases and J by 4 bases. The CDR3 spells CASSYTGTGGYEQYF. DNA for the CDR3: TGTGCCAGCTCATACACCGGGACAGGGGGTTACGAGCAGTACTTC.

Only one count was recorded for this clone. The rearrangement uses TRBV9 and TRBJ2-2, with D uncertain. The CDR3 is 14 amino acids. The germline CDR1 and CDR2 sequences are SGDLS and YYNGEE. Trimming took off 2 bases at V and 7 bases at J, with 12 bases between the two ends. CDR3 in DNA: TGTGCCAGCAGCGTCAATGTAGATGGCGGGGAGCTGTTTTTT. Translated: CASSVNVDGGELFF.

This clone was detected only a few times. The chain carries TRBV27 and TRBJ2-7; 12 bases map to TRBD2. J was trimmed by 3 bases and V by 6 bases; bases with no gene match: 6. Germline lookup yields CDR1 MNHEY and CDR2 SMNVEV (reference sequence). There are 15 residues in the CDR3. This CDR3 is CASSGLAGLDYEQYF. The CDR3 DNA follows: TGTGCCAGCAGCGGACTAGCGGGGTTAGACTACGAGCAGTACTTC.

This clone was picked up one time. The chain joins TRBV25-1 to TRBJ1-4; maybe TRBD1 (6 bases). The CDR3 totals 15 residues. The V and J ends lost 6 bases and 4 bases respectively, with 15 bases between them. From germline, CDR1 is MGHDK and CDR2 SYGVNS. The CDR3 reads CASRGRGGHNEKLFF. The CDR3 DNA sequence: TGTGCCAGCAGGGGGAGGGGGGGCCATAATGAAAAACTGTTTTTT.

This rearrangement joins TRBV29-1 to TRBJ2-5; a possible D gene is TRBD1 (5 bases). The germline gives CDR1 SQVTM, CDR2 ANQGSEA. The CDR3 runs 11 residues. Trimming left V 4 bases short and J 2 bases short, with 5 bases between. CDR3 DNA: TGCAGCGTTGGACAGCAAGAGACCCAGTACTTC. Residues: CSVGQQETQYF.